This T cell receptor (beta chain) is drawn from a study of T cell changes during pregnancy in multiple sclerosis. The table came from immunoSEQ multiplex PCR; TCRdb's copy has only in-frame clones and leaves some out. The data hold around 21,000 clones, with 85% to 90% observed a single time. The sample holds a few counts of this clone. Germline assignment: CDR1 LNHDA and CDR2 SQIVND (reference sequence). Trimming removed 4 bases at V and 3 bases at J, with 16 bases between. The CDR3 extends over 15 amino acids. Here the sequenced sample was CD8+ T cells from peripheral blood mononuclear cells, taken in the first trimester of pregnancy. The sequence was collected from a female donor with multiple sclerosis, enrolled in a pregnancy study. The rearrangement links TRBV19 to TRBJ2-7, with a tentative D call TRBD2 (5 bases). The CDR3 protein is CASSTAPAGIYEQYF. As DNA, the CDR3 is TGTGCCAGTAGTACGGCGCCCGCCGGGATCTACGAGCAGTACTTC.